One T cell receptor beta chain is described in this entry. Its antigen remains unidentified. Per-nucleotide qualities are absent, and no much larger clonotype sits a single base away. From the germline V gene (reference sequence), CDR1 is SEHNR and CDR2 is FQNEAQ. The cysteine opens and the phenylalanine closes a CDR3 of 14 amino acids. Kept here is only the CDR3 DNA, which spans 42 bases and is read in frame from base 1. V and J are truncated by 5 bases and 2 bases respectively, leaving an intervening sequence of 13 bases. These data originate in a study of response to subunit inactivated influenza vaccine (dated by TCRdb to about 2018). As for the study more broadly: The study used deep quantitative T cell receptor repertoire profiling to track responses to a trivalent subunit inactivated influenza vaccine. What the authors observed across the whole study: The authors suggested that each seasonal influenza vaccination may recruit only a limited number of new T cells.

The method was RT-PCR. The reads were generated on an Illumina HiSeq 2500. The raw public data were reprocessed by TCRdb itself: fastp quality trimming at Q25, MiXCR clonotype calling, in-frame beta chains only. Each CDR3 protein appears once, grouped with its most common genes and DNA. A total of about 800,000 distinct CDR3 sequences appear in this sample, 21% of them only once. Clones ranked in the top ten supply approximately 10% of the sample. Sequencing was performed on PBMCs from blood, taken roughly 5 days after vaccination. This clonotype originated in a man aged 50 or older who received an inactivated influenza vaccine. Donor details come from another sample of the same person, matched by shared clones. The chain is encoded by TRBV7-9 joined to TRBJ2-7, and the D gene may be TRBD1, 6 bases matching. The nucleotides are TGTGCCAGCAGCGCCGGACAGCGACCCTACGAGCAGTACTTC. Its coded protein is CASSAGQRPYEQYF.